This TCR beta chain was captured by sequencing in a study of graft-versus-host responses after intestinal transplantation. The assay was immunoSEQ multiplex PCR, and TCRdb's table has in-frame clones only and misses some. Among 9,500 to 15,000 clones listed, 93% were seen once. Trimming pared 2 bases from V and 5 bases from J, leaving 12 bases between. CDR3 length equals 15 residues. Germline V gene sequence: CDR1 MDHEN, CDR2 SYDVKM. The chain links TRBV28 to TRBJ2-2; the D is unclear. The specimen comprised PBMCs, sampled 109 days after intestinal transplant. The receptor was derived from a human patient who received an intestinal transplant, so some T cells may come from the graft donor. DNA of the CDR3: TGTGCCAGCAGTTTACCCCGGGTGGGGACCGGGGAGCTGTTTTTT. Residues: CASSLPRVGTGELFF.